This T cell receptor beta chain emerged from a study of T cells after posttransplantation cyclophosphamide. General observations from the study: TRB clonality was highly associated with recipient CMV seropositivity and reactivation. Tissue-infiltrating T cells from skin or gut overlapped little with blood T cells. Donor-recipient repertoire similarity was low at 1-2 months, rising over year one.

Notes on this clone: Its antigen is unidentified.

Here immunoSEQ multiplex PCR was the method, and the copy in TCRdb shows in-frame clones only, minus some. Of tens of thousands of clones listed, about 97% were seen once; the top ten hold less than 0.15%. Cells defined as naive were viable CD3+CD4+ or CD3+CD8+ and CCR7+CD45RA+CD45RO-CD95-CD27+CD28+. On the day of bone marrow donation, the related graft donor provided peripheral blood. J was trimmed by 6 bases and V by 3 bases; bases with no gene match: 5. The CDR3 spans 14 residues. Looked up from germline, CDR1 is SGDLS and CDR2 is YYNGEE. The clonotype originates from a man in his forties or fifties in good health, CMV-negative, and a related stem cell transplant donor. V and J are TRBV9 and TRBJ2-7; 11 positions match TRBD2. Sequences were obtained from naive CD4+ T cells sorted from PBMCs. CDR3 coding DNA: TGTGCCAGCAGCGCCACTAGCGGGAGCTTCGAGCAGTACTTC. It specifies CASSATSGSFEQYF.